This is a list of T cell receptor beta chains from one sample in a study of blood T cell repertoires in COVID-19. This table comes from immunoSEQ multiplex PCR, and its TCRdb copy is limited to in-frame clones, with some not included. The table shows tens of thousands of clones, with 85% occurring only once. Sequencing input: peripheral blood. The receptors here all came from a woman aged 70-85 years with active or convalescent COVID-19. Each CDR3 is given with its conserved first and last residue. The D gene is left open where the match is weak. Clone size is not always given. Where it is, it says once, few, many or a class for expanded clones.

J,V,D,size,DNA,CDR3
TRBJ2-7,TRBV4-1,TRBD2,-,TGCGCCAGCAGCCAAGGCCACTCGGGGGGGTACGAGCAGTACTTC,CASSQGHSGGYEQYF
TRBJ1-2,TRBV2,-,-,TGTGCCAGCTTGAACAGACCTGGGGGCTACACCTTC,CASLNRPGGYTF
TRBJ1-2,TRBV27,TRBD1,-,TGTGCCAGCAAAGGACGGACAGGGACAATCGCTGGTGGCTACACCTTC,CASKGRTGTIAGGYTF
TRBJ2-5,TRBV19,TRBD2,-,TGTGCCAGTAAAACATCTAGCGGGGGGGCAGGGACCCAGTACTTC,CASKTSSGGAGTQYF
TRBJ1-1,TRBV7-9,-,once,TGTGCCAGCAGCTTATTAGGCGCTGTTGTTCCAGGCATGAACACTGAAGCTTTCTTT,CASSLLGAVVPGMNTEAFF
TRBJ1-1,TRBV14,-,-,TGTGCCAGCAGCTCCAGAGGGACTGAAGCTTTCTTT,CASSSRGTEAFF
TRBJ1-2,TRBV7-9,TRBD1,-,TGTGCCAACCGACCCTCACAGGGGATCTATGGCTACACCTTC,CANRPSQGIYGYTF
TRBJ1-2,TRBV3-1/TRBV3-2,-,-,TGTGCCAGCAGCCAGAGGGGGGGAATTAACTATGGCTACACCTTC,CASSQRGGINYGYTF
TRBJ2-7,TRBV4-3,TRBD2,-,TGCGCCAGCAGCCAAGGCACTAGCGGGGGAGTCTACGAGCAGTACTTC,CASSQGTSGGVYEQYF
TRBJ1-2,TRBV28,-,once,TGTGCCAGCACAGTGGGAGCTAACTATGGCTACACCTTC,CASTVGANYGYTF